One and the same sample provided the 22 T cell receptor beta chains below, sequenced in a study of blood T cell repertoires in COVID-19. Method: immunoSEQ multiplex PCR; TCRdb's copy keeps in-frame clones and lacks some. The data contain approximately 200,000 clones, more than 85% of them seen just once; the ten biggest clones take up roughly 2.8%. Sequencing was performed on peripheral blood. The receptors derive from a woman in her thirties with active or convalescent COVID-19.

The gene calls are TRBV5-1 and TRBJ2-3; 11 bases line up with TRBD2. Trimming removed 1 base from V and 5 bases from J; junction bases left unmatched: 6. This CDR3 comprises 16 residues. Germline CDR1 and CDR2: SGHRS and YFSETQ. CDR3 residues: CASSLRSGGAQDTQYF. As DNA, the CDR3 is TGCGCCAGCAGCTTGCGTAGCGGGGGGGCGCAAGATACGCAGTATTTT.

The chain joins TRBV7-9 to TRBJ2-1; a possible D gene is TRBD2 (6 bases). The CDR3 sequence is 16 residues long. V was clipped by 2 bases and J by 0 bases, with 11 bases between them. Germline CDR1 is SEHNR and CDR2 is FQNEAQ (reference sequence). CDR3 DNA sequence: TGTGCCAGCAGCTTACTTGCGGGGAGCTCCTACAATGAGCAGTTCTTC. Its protein product is CASSLLAGSSYNEQFF.

J is TRBJ1-5 and V is TRBV10-3, with D maybe TRBD1 (6 bases). The CDR3 runs to 14 residues. Trimming took 3 bases from V and 0 from J, leaving 6 bases between them. The germline gives CDR1 ENHRY, CDR2 SYGVKD. In DNA, the CDR3 is TGTGCCATCAGTGACAGGGGTAGCAATCAGCCCCAGCATTTT. Its protein product is CAISDRGSNQPQHF.

The chain carries TRBV2 and TRBJ1-4; D might be TRBD1 (5 bases). The V gene's germline CDR1 is SNHLY and CDR2 FYNNEI. The CDR3 has 10 amino acids. Trimming left V 7 bases short and J 8 bases short, with 5 bases between. CDR3 nucleotides: TGTGCCAGCAAGGGGGAAAAACTGTTTTTT. Amino acid sequence: CASKGEKLFF.

This clone was recorded once. The chain recombines TRBV5-1 with TRBJ1-2; D unresolved. The length of the CDR3 is 13 residues. In germline, CDR1 is SGHRS, CDR2 YFSETQ. V was clipped by 0 bases and J by 8 bases, with 11 bases between them. The CDR3 DNA sequence: TGCGCCAGCAGCTTGGGTCAGGCAGGAGGCTACACCTTC. Translated: CASSLGQAGGYTF.

The V gene is TRBV5-1, the J gene TRBJ1-2; D unresolved. The V gene lost 0 bases and the J gene lost 4 bases, with 10 bases spanning the gap. This CDR3 comprises 14 residues. Germline V lookup: CDR1 SGHRS, CDR2 YFSETQ. In nucleotides, the CDR3 is TGCGCCAGCAGCTTGGCAGACTCCACCTATGGCTACACCTTC. Translating it yields CASSLADSTYGYTF.

The V and J genes are TRBV6-1 and TRBJ2-7; 7 nucleotides line up with TRBD1. The V segment lost 0 bases and the J segment 3 bases; nucleotides outside the gene matches: 5. The CDR3 totals 15 residues. Germline V gene data show CDR1 as MNHNS and CDR2 as SASEGT. The chain's CDR3 is CASSEAGGAGYEQYF. The CDR3 DNA reads as TGTGCCAGCAGTGAAGCAGGGGGCGCCGGCTACGAGCAGTACTTC.

Only one count was recorded for this clone. The chain has TRBV5-1 and TRBJ1-5; 7 bases map to TRBD1. The length of the CDR3 is 15 residues. Germline V gives CDR1 SGHRS, CDR2 YFSETQ. Losses at the gene ends were 2 bases for V and 4 bases for J; bases not matched to a gene: 6. The CDR3, as DNA: TGCGCCAGCAGCTTCACAGGGGCCCCTAATCAGCCCCAGCATTTT. This codes for CASSFTGAPNQPQHF.

The chain carries TRBV11-3 and TRBJ2-1; 9 bases map to TRBD2. Germline V gene sequence: CDR1 SGHNT, CDR2 YENEEA. There are 16 residues in the CDR3. With 0 bases clipped from V and 7 bases from J, the junction kept 7 bases outside the gene matches. DNA of the CDR3: TGTGCCAGCAGCTTAGATCTATTAGCGGGGGTAAATGAGCAGTTCTTC. Translating gives CASSLDLLAGVNEQFF.

The chain combines TRBV7-9 with TRBJ2-3, with a weak D call TRBD2 (8 bases). Germline assignment: CDR1 SEHNR and CDR2 FQNEAQ (reference sequence). The CDR3 contains 18 residues. The V end lost 5 bases, the J end lost 0 bases, and 21 bases lay between the germline ends. CDR3 protein: CASSPGQWSGRSTDTQYF. The CDR3, as DNA: TGTGCCAGCAGCCCGGGACAGTGGAGCGGGAGAAGCACAGATACGCAGTATTTT.

The rearrangement uses TRBV11-2 and TRBJ2-3, with D perhaps matching TRBD2 (6 bases). Germline V gene lookup returns CDR1 SGHAT and CDR2 FQNNGV. V shed 6 bases and J shed 11 bases, with 18 bases lying between them. The CDR3 covers 13 residues. The CDR3 here is CASRTLGGVKQYF. For the CDR3, the DNA is TGTGCCAGCAGGACCCTGGGAGGAGTAAAGCAGTATTTT.

The chain couples TRBV18 to TRBJ2-1; D remains unclear. V dropped 2 bases and J dropped 7 bases, with 18 bases sitting between them. The CDR3 runs to 16 residues. Germline V gene lookup returns CDR1 KGHSH and CDR2 LQKENI. The CDR3 DNA sequence: TGTGCCAGCTCACCAAACTTCGCGGCCTTGAGAAATGAGCAGTTCTTC. Amino acid sequence: CASSPNFAALRNEQFF.

The count of this clone is one. This chain uses TRBV29-1 with TRBJ2-2; a possible D gene is TRBD1 (5 bases). The V and J ends lost 4 bases and 6 bases respectively, with 12 bases between them. The CDR3 contains 13 residues. Germline values: CDR1 SQVTM, CDR2 ANQGSEA. CDR3 nucleotides: TGCAGCGTTGGCTTACAGGTATCCGGGGAGCTGTTTTTT. This gives the protein CSVGLQVSGELFF.

The rearrangement links TRBV19 to TRBJ2-1; 8 bases fit TRBD2. The junction had 5 bases not matched to a gene; V was cut back by 2 bases and J by 2 bases. This CDR3 is 16 amino acids long. Germline CDR1 and CDR2: LNHDA and SQIVND (reference sequence). CDR3 nucleotide sequence: TGTGCCAGTAGTATAACAACCGGGGGGGCCTACAATGAGCAGTTCTTC. This sequence encodes CASSITTGGAYNEQFF.

This clone was seen once. The chain carries TRBV3-1 (or the pseudogene TRBV3-2) and TRBJ1-1; no firm D call. CDR1 LGHDT and CDR2 YNNKEL come from the germline V gene (reference sequence). The V end lost 4 bases, the J end lost 4 bases, and 10 bases lay between the germline ends. CDR3 length equals 13 residues. CDR3 bases: TGTGCCAGCAGCCCGGCCGACTTCACTGAAGCTTTCTTT. It codes for CASSPADFTEAFF.

The chain recombines TRBV9 with TRBJ2-7, with 9 nucleotides matching TRBD1. J was trimmed by 5 bases and V by 3 bases; bases with no gene match: 6. Germline CDR1 is SGDLS and CDR2 is YYNGEE. The CDR3 has 14 amino acids. CDR3 sequence reads: CASSASTGGNEQYF. The CDR3 DNA is TGTGCCAGCAGCGCCTCGACAGGGGGGAACGAGCAGTACTTC.

V usage is TRBV5-1 and J usage is TRBJ1-4; possibly TRBD1 for D (5 bases). Germline V gene lookup returns CDR1 SGHRS and CDR2 YFSETQ. V was shortened by 7 bases and J by 7 bases, with 20 bases between the two germline ends. CDR3 length: 15 residues. The CDR3 is CASGSLGGEGEKLFF. In nucleotides, the CDR3 is TGCGCCAGCGGTTCGTTAGGAGGGGAGGGTGAAAAACTGTTTTTT.

The CDR3 bases are TGCGCCAGCAGCTTGGATAGCGGGAGGGCCTACGAGCAGTACTTC. It is translated as CASSLDSGRAYEQYF. This sequence joins TRBV5-1 and TRBJ2-7, with TRBD2 matching over 11 bases. The CDR3 consists of 15 residues. From germline, CDR1 is SGHRS and CDR2 YFSETQ. Trimming at V came to 0 bases and at J to 2 bases, leaving 1 base not matched to a gene.

CDR3 nucleotides: TGTGCCAGCAGTTACAGCGCTAAGTCTAACTATGGCTACACCTTC. Its translation is CASSYSAKSNYGYTF. The rearrangement uses TRBV6-6 and TRBJ1-2; D gene ambiguous. This CDR3 is 15 amino acids long. Trimming left V 2 bases short and J 0 bases short, with 10 bases between. From germline, CDR1 is MNHNY and CDR2 SVGAGI (reference sequence).

This clone was observed a handful of times. The V call is TRBV7-9, the J call TRBJ1-5; 9 positions match TRBD1. Germline V lookup: CDR1 SEHNR, CDR2 FQNEAQ (reference sequence). Trimming removed 9 bases from V and 0 bases from J; junction bases left unmatched: 9. CDR3 size: 16 residues. CDR3 region: CASSLGQGYSNQPQHF. In nucleotides, the CDR3 is TGTGCCAGTTCTTTGGGACAGGGCTATAGCAATCAGCCCCAGCATTTT.

This chain links TRBV2 with TRBJ1-2; D perhaps matches TRBD1 (5 bases). Per germline, CDR1 SNHLY and CDR2 FYNNEI. Trimming cost V 5 bases and J 6 bases, with 10 bases left between them. The CDR3 has 12 amino acids. This CDR3 reads CASSRQTDGYTF. The CDR3 nucleotides are TGTGCCAGCAGTCGACAGACCGATGGCTACACCTTC. The variable domain in full, completed from reference TRBV2 and TRBJ1-2, reads EPEVTQTPSHQVTQMGQEVILRCVPISNHLYFYWYRQILGQKVEFLVSFYNNEISEKSEIFDDQFSVERPDGSNFTLKIRSTKLEDSAMYFCASSRQTDGYTFGSGTRLTVV.

The chain employs TRBV27 and TRBJ2-7, with 9 bases aligning to TRBD1. The ends lost 6 bases at V and 1 base at J; junction bases unmatched: 7. Germline loops: CDR1 MNHEY, CDR2 SMNVEV (reference sequence). The CDR3 runs to 15 residues. CDR3 bases: TGTGCCAGCAGGAAGGGACAGGGTTTTTCCTACGAGCAGTACTTC. This gives the protein CASRKGQGFSYEQYF.